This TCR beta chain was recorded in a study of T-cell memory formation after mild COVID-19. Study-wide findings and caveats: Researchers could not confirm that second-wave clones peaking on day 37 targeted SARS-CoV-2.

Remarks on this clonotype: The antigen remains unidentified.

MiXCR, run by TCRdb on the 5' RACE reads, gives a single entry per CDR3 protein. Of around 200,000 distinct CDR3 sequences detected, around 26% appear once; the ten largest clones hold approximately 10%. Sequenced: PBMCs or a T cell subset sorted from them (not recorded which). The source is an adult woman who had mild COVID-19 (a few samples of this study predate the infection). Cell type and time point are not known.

In DNA, the CDR3 is TGTGCCAGCAGTCTCCCATCCGACACAGATACGCAGTATTTT. Amino acid sequence: CASSLPSDTDTQYF. The rearrangement joins TRBV5-6 to TRBJ2-3; D unclear. Germline V CDR1 and CDR2: SGHDT, YYEEEE. The V end was cut by 5 bases, the J end by 2 bases, with 12 bases between. The CDR3 consists of 14 residues.